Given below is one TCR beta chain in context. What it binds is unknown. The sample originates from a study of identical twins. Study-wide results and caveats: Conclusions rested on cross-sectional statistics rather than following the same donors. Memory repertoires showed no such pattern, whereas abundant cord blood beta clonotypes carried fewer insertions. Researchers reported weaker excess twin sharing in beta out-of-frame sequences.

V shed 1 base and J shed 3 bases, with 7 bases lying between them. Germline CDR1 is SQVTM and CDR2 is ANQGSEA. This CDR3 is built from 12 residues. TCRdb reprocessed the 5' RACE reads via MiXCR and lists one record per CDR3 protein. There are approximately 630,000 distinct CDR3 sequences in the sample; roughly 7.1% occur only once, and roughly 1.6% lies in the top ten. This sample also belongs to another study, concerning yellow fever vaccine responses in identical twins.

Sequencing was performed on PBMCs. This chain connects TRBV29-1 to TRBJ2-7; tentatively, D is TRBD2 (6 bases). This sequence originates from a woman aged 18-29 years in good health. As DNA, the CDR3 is TGCAGCGTTGAAGGCGGGAACTACGAGCAGTACTTC. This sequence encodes CSVEGGNYEQYF.